A selection of T cell receptor beta chains follows, all from one sample in a study of blood T cell repertoires in COVID-19. Measured with immunoSEQ multiplex PCR; TCRdb has only the in-frame clones, and not every one. The sample lists 150,000 to 200,000 clones, approximately 84% occurring once. Sequencing used peripheral blood. The receptors here all came from a woman of 80 years or more with acute or convalescent COVID-19. Both conserved end residues are part of each CDR3. The D gene is left open where the match is weak. Some rows have no size entry. The others give once, few or many, or a class for an expanded clone.

TGCGCCAGCAGCTTGGGGCTTGGTTGGGGCACCGACTCCTATAATTCACCCCTCCACTTT CASSLGLGWGTDSYNSPLHF TRBV5-1 NA once TRBJ1-6
TGTGCCAGCAGCCAAGACGGGATGGCGGCTTTCTTT CASSQDGMAAFF TRBV3-1/TRBV3-2 NA NA TRBJ1-1
TGTGCCAGTACTCCCCAGACTGGAAACACCATATATTTT CASTPQTGNTIYF TRBV19 NA NA TRBJ1-3
TGTGCCAGCAGTTTATCATGGTTAGGAAACAACAGGGTAACTGAAGCTTTCTTT CASSLSWLGNNRVTEAFF TRBV27 NA NA TRBJ1-1
TGTGCCAGCAGCCGCCGGGACAGGGATACTGAAGCTTTCTTT CASSRRDRDTEAFF TRBV5-8 TRBD1 NA TRBJ1-1
TGTGCCAGCAGTCCCCCAGGTGGAAGAATAGGAGATACGCAGTATTTT CASSPPGGRIGDTQYF TRBV28 NA once TRBJ2-3
TGTGCCAGTAGTCCCGGGACAGGGCATCGGGAGCAGTACTTC CASSPGTGHREQYF TRBV19 TRBD1 NA TRBJ2-7
TGTGCCAGCAGTACGAACAGGGGATTCGGGAATCAGCCCCAGCATTTT CASSTNRGFGNQPQHF TRBV28 TRBD1 few TRBJ1-5
TGTGCCAGCAGTGAAGCGCCATTGATACTAGCGGGAGCAACAGATACGCAGTATTTT CASSEAPLILAGATDTQYF TRBV6-1 TRBD2 few TRBJ2-3
TGCGCCAGCAGCCAAAATCCCTCAGGGGGTACCGGGGAGCTGTTTTTT CASSQNPSGGTGELFF TRBV4-1 TRBD1 NA TRBJ2-2
TGCAGTGCTAGTGGCGGGTCCGGGGAGCTGTTTTTT CSASGGSGELFF TRBV20-1 NA NA TRBJ2-2
TGTGCCAGAAGCCCTGGGCCAGGGGATACGCAGTATTTT CARSPGPGDTQYF TRBV5-3 NA NA TRBJ2-3
TGTGCCAGCAGCCGTGCAGGGGGAACTGAAGCTTTCTTT CASSRAGGTEAFF TRBV3-1/TRBV3-2 TRBD1 NA TRBJ1-1
TGTGCCTGGAGACAGGGTTTCGGGCAGTACTTC CAWRQGFGQYF TRBV30 NA NA TRBJ2-7
TGTGCCAGCAGCCATTTGGGACACGGGTCGACTGAAGCTTTCTTT CASSHLGHGSTEAFF TRBV3-1/TRBV3-2 NA NA TRBJ1-1
TGTGCCTGGGGACAAACAACTAATGAAAAACTGTTTTTT CAWGQTTNEKLFF TRBV30 NA NA TRBJ1-4
TGTGCCAGCAGCCGGGGACAGGGCATGAACACTGAAGCTTTCTTT CASSRGQGMNTEAFF TRBV5-5 TRBD1 NA TRBJ1-1
TGTGCCAGCTCAAGGGACAGCCAAGAGACCCAGTACTTC CASSRDSQETQYF TRBV18 TRBD1 once TRBJ2-5
TGTGCCAGCAGCTTAGCTACCGGGGTCTCCTACGAGCAGTACTTC CASSLATGVSYEQYF TRBV7-8 NA once TRBJ2-7
TGTGCCAGCAGCCAGATAGGTAGCGGCAACTACAATGAGCAGTTCTTC CASSQIGSGNYNEQFF TRBV14 NA NA TRBJ2-1
TGTGCCAGCAGCTTAGTCGACTTCGCCAAAGAGACCCAGTACTTC CASSLVDFAKETQYF TRBV11-2 NA NA TRBJ2-5
TGTGCCAGCAGCTTATCGGGGGGCATCACAGATACGCAGTATTTT CASSLSGGITDTQYF TRBV7-9 NA NA TRBJ2-3
TGTGCCAGCAGCATCCGGGACAGGGGCTATGGCTACACCTTC CASSIRDRGYGYTF TRBV5-4 TRBD1 NA TRBJ1-2
TGCGCCAGCAGCTCCCAGGGACAGGGGGCGGCAACTAATGAAAAACTGTTTTTT CASSSQGQGAATNEKLFF TRBV5-1 TRBD1 NA TRBJ1-4
TGTGCCAGTAGGGGCCAAGGCGGCTACACCTTC CASRGQGGYTF TRBV19 NA few TRBJ1-2
TGCGCCAGCAGCTTGGGCCAGGGCGGGGTAGAGACCCAGTACTTC CASSLGQGGVETQYF TRBV5-1 NA few TRBJ2-5
TGTGCCAGCAGTGAGTTAGCGGGGGGACCCCAAGAGACCCAGTACTTC CASSELAGGPQETQYF TRBV6-1 TRBD2 many TRBJ2-5
TGTGCCAGCGGGCTGCAAACTGAAGCTTTCTTT CASGLQTEAFF TRBV28 NA few TRBJ1-1
TGTGCCAGTAGTACCCTCGGGACAGCGTTCACTGAAGCTTTCTTT CASSTLGTAFTEAFF TRBV19 TRBD1 NA TRBJ1-1
TGTGCCAGCAGCTTTCGACAGGGGGACACCGGGGAGCTGTTTTTT CASSFRQGDTGELFF TRBV7-2 TRBD1 NA TRBJ2-2
TGTGCCAGCAGGGGACAGGGAAACACTGAAGCTTTCTTT CASRGQGNTEAFF TRBV18 TRBD1 NA TRBJ1-1
TGTGCCAGCAGCGCAGCGGACTCGGGATTCGGGGAGCTGTTTTTT CASSAADSGFGELFF TRBV9 NA many TRBJ2-2
TGTGCCAGCAGCTTATTCACTGGCGGGAACACCGGGGAGCTGTTTTTT CASSLFTGGNTGELFF TRBV7-8 NA once TRBJ2-2
TGTGCCAGCAGCTTCGGACTAGCGGGCGGCACCGGGGAGCTGTTTTTT CASSFGLAGGTGELFF TRBV11-3 TRBD2 NA TRBJ2-2
TGTGCCAGTAGTATATCCCCCGACCCAGGCGAGCAGTACTTC CASSISPDPGEQYF TRBV19 NA NA TRBJ2-7
TGTGCCAGCAGTCCCGAGCACTCCTACGAGCAGTACTTC CASSPEHSYEQYF TRBV28 NA NA TRBJ2-7
TGTGCCAGTAGTCAGAGGGCGACTAGCGGGAGATACAATGAGCAGTTCTTC CASSQRATSGRYNEQFF TRBV19 TRBD2 NA TRBJ2-1
TGTGCCAGCAGTCCAGAACTAGCGGGGTTAGTTAGCACAGATACGCAGTATTTT CASSPELAGLVSTDTQYF TRBV27 TRBD2 NA TRBJ2-3
TGTGCCAGCAATAGCCGGGACAATAGCAATCAGCCCCAGCATTTT CASNSRDNSNQPQHF TRBV2 NA NA TRBJ1-5
TGTGCCAGCAGCTTAGAACCAGGGGCCTCCTACGAGCAGTACTTC CASSLEPGASYEQYF TRBV13 NA NA TRBJ2-7
TGTGCCAGCAGCGCCACACGACTAGCCGGGGAGCTGTTTTTT CASSATRLAGELFF TRBV7-2 NA NA TRBJ2-2
TGTGCCAGCAGCCGGACAGGTGAAGCTTTCTTT CASSRTGEAFF TRBV3-1/TRBV3-2 TRBD1 NA TRBJ1-1
TGTGCCAGCAGCGCTCTAGCGGGAGAGGGCAATGAGCAGTTCTTC CASSALAGEGNEQFF TRBV3-1/TRBV3-2 TRBD2 NA TRBJ2-1
TGTGCCAGCAGCTTACAGGGAAACGATAATTCACCCCTCCACTTT CASSLQGNDNSPLHF TRBV3-1/TRBV3-2 NA NA TRBJ1-6
TGTGCCAGTACCTTGGGGGGGGGCACGAGCAATCAGCCCCAGCATTTT CASTLGGGTSNQPQHF TRBV19 NA NA TRBJ1-5
TGTGCCAGCAGTGTATACCTTCAGGGTGGGAACTATGGCTACACCTTC CASSVYLQGGNYGYTF TRBV6-1 NA NA TRBJ1-2
TGTGCCAGCAGCAACAGGGGACTAGCGGGAGAGGAGCTGTTTTTT CASSNRGLAGEELFF TRBV7-3 TRBD2 NA TRBJ2-2
TGTGCCACCAGCAGAGATCGGGGAATAGGGATTAATACGCAGTATTTT CATSRDRGIGINTQYF TRBV15 NA NA TRBJ2-3
TGTGCCAGTAGTATAAAGGGAGGATCGGCCATCCCCCGTAACTATGGCTACACCTTC CASSIKGGSAIPRNYGYTF TRBV19 NA once TRBJ1-2
TGTGCCAGCAGTTTATGGGGCTACTACGAGCAGTACTTC CASSLWGYYEQYF TRBV28 NA NA TRBJ2-7
TGTGCCAGCAGTGAAGACATCAACAGGGGAGCGAGAAAACTGTTTTTT CASSEDINRGARKLFF TRBV6-1 TRBD1 NA TRBJ1-4
TGTGCCTGGAGTAGGGCAGGGCGCAATCAGCCCCAGCATTTT CAWSRAGRNQPQHF TRBV30 NA NA TRBJ1-5
TGCGCCAGCAGCTCCCAGGGCCAGGGCGGGAGCTATGGCTACACCTTC CASSSQGQGGSYGYTF TRBV5-1 NA NA TRBJ1-2